This TCR beta chain was identified during a study of blood T cell repertoires in COVID-19. On the study more broadly: Both acute and convalescent COVID-19 samples were obtained from the United States, Italy and Spain. T cells, B-cell-depleted T cells, or PBMCs provided the cDNA or gDNA that served as material.

Original data processing: How many nucleated cells were present was estimated from reference gene primer amplification. The repertoire was sequenced with immunoSEQ multiplex PCR; TCRdb's copy has only in-frame clones and lacks some. V, J and clone size reflect that table, while D and trimming were determined from the DNA. Seen here are about 120,000 clones, approximately 90% observed once, and the top ten hold 1.5% to 1.7%. CDR1 and CDR2 from the germline V gene are SQVTM and ANQGSEA. This CDR3 contains 11 residues. J gave up 11 bases and V 5 bases, and 4 bases lay outside the gene matches. The TCR was taken from a human donor in a cohort sampled during active COVID-19. The chain has TRBV29-1 and TRBJ1-1; TRBD1 agrees at 11 bases. Material for sequencing was peripheral blood. In nucleotides, the CDR3 is TGCAGCGTTTGGGACAGGGGGTCGGCTTTCTTT. It encodes CSVWDRGSAFF.